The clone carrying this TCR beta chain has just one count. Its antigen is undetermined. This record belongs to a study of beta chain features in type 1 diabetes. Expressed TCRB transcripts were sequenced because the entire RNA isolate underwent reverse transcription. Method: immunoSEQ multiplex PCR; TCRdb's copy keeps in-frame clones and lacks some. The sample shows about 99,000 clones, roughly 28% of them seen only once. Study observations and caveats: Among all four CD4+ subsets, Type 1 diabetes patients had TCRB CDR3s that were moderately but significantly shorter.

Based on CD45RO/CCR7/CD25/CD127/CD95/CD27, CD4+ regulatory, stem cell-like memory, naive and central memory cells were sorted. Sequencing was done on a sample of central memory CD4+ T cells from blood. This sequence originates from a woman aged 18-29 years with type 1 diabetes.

Here the CDR3 reads CASSFSMAGGYEQYF. CDR3 bases: TGTGCCAGCAGCTTTTCGATGGCAGGGGGCTACGAGCAGTACTTC. This sequence joins TRBV11-1 and TRBJ2-7; 7 bases agree with TRBD1. The junction had 8 bases not matched to a gene; V was cut back by 3 bases and J by 3 bases. The CDR3 runs 15 residues. The V gene's germline CDR1 is SGHAT and CDR2 FQDESV (reference sequence). Full variable domain (missing parts from reference TRBV11-1 and TRBJ2-7): EAEVAQSPRYKITEKSQAVAFWCDPISGHATLYWYRQILGQGPELLVQFQDESVVDDSQLPKDRFSAERLKGVDSTLKIQPAELGDSAMYLCASSFSMAGGYEQYFGPGTRLTVT.